This TCR beta chain came from a study of CD8 T cells in ankylosing spondylitis. In the case of this clonotype: Antigen unknown.

Study observations and caveats: A TCR beta motif of roughly 8 highly homologous variants seemed to mark ankylosing spondylitis blood.

The CDR3 is 15 amino acids. CDR1 is MNHEY, CDR2 SMNVEV, per germline (reference sequence). V lost 5 bases and J lost 9; bases outside the gene matches: 8. TCRdb re-called the 5' RACE reads through MiXCR, storing one row per CDR3 protein. The sample lists around 440,000 distinct CDR3 sequences, 17% occurring once. The chain is built from TRBV27 and TRBJ2-1, with 12 bases aligning to TRBD2. Material for sequencing was blood, either unsorted or a sorted T cell fraction (not recorded which). The source is a male donor with ankylosing spondylitis. In DNA form, the CDR3 reads TGTGCCAGCAGTATAGCTAGCGGGAGGGCCATTGAGCAGTTCTTC. Its translation: CASSIASGRAIEQFF.